This TCR beta chain was profiled in a study of shared clonotypes between healthy human individuals. On this clone: Antigen: not known.

General study points: Compared with memory subsets, naive subsets generally had larger estimated richness.

Sequencing used immunoSEQ multiplex PCR; TCRdb keeps in-frame clones, though not all of them. This repertoire shows some 790,000 clones, roughly two thirds found once; its top ten account for around 1.8%. Trimming removed 5 bases at V and 2 bases at J, with 13 bases between. The CDR3 covers 14 residues. Germline V gives CDR1 SGHVS, CDR2 FQNEAQ. This chain links TRBV7-8 with TRBJ2-7, with TRBD1 as a possible D gene (5 bases). This TCR was sampled from a woman in her twenties or thirties in good health. Sample: memory CD4+ T cells sorted from blood. The subset was: CD45RA-negative fraction. The CDR3 sequence: CASSQLDSPYEQYF. CDR3 bases: TGTGCCAGCAGCCAGCTAGACAGCCCCTACGAGCAGTACTTC.